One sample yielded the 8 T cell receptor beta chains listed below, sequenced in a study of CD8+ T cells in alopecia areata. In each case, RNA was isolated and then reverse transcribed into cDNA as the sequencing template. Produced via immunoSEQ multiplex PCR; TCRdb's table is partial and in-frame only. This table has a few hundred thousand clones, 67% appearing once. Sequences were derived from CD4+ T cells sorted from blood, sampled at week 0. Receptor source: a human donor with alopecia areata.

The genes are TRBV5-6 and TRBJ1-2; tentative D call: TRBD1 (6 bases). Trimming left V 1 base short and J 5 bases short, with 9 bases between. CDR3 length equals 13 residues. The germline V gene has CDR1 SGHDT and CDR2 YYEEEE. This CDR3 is CASSLSQGYGYTF. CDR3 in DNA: TGTGCCAGCAGCTTGTCTCAGGGGTATGGCTACACCTTC.

CDR3 in amino acids: CASSYWGYTF. The CDR3 DNA follows: TGTGCCAGCAGCTATTGGGGCTACACCTTC. V gene TRBV2 combines with J gene TRBJ1-2; D gene ambiguous. Germline V lookup: CDR1 SNHLY, CDR2 FYNNEI. V lost 6 bases and J lost 8, with 7 bases in between. The CDR3 loop spans 10 amino acids.

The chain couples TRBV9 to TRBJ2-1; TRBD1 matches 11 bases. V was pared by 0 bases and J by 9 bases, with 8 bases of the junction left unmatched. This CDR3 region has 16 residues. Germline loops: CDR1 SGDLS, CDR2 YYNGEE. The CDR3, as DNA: TGTGCCAGCAGCGTAGCTCCGGGACAGGGGGGAAGTGAGCAGTTCTTC. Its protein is CASSVAPGQGGSEQFF.

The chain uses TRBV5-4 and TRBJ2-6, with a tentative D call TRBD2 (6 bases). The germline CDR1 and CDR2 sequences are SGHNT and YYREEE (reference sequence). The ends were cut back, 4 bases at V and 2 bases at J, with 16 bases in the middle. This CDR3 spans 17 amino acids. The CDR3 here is CASSPSAIAAGANVLTF. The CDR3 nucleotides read TGTGCCAGCAGCCCCTCTGCAATAGCGGCTGGGGCCAACGTCCTGACTTTC.

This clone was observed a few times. The CDR3 DNA follows: TGTGCCAGCAGCTTAAAGGGAGGCAGCAATCAGCCCCAGCATTTT. Protein sequence: CASSLKGGSNQPQHF. V usage is TRBV7-2 and J usage is TRBJ1-5; D unclear. The CDR3 runs to 15 residues. Germline V CDR1 and CDR2: SGHTA, FQGNSA. Trimming left V 2 bases short and J 1 base short, with 9 bases between. Variable domain in full (rest from reference TRBV7-2 and TRBJ1-5): GAGVSQSPSNKVTEKGKDVELRCDPISGHTALYWYRQSLGQGLEFLIYFQGNSAPDKSGLPSDRFSAERTGGSVSTLTIQRTQQEDSAVYLCASSLKGGSNQPQHFGDGTRLSIL.

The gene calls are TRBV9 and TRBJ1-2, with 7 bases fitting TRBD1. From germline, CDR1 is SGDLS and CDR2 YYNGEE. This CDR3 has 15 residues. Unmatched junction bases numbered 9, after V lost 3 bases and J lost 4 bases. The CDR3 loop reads CASSAHVRDSYGYTF. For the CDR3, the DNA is TGTGCCAGCAGCGCCCACGTTCGGGACAGCTATGGCTACACCTTC.

Here the CDR3 reads CASSSGGPGETQYF. In nucleotides, the CDR3 is TGTGCCAGCAGCTCTGGGGGACCAGGAGAGACCCAGTACTTC. The chain carries TRBV7-9 and TRBJ2-5, with D tentatively TRBD1 or TRBD2 (5 bases each). V lost 4 bases and J 4 bases, leaving 13 bases between the germline ends. The CDR3 covers 14 residues. CDR1 is SEHNR and CDR2 is FQNEAQ in the germline V gene (reference sequence).

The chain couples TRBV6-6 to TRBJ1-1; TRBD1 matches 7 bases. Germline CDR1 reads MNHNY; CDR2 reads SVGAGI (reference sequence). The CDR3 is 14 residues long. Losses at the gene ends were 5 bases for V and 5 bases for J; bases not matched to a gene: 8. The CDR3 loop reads CASSDRQGQTEAFF. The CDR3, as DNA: TGTGCCAGCAGTGATCGACAGGGACAGACTGAAGCTTTCTTT.